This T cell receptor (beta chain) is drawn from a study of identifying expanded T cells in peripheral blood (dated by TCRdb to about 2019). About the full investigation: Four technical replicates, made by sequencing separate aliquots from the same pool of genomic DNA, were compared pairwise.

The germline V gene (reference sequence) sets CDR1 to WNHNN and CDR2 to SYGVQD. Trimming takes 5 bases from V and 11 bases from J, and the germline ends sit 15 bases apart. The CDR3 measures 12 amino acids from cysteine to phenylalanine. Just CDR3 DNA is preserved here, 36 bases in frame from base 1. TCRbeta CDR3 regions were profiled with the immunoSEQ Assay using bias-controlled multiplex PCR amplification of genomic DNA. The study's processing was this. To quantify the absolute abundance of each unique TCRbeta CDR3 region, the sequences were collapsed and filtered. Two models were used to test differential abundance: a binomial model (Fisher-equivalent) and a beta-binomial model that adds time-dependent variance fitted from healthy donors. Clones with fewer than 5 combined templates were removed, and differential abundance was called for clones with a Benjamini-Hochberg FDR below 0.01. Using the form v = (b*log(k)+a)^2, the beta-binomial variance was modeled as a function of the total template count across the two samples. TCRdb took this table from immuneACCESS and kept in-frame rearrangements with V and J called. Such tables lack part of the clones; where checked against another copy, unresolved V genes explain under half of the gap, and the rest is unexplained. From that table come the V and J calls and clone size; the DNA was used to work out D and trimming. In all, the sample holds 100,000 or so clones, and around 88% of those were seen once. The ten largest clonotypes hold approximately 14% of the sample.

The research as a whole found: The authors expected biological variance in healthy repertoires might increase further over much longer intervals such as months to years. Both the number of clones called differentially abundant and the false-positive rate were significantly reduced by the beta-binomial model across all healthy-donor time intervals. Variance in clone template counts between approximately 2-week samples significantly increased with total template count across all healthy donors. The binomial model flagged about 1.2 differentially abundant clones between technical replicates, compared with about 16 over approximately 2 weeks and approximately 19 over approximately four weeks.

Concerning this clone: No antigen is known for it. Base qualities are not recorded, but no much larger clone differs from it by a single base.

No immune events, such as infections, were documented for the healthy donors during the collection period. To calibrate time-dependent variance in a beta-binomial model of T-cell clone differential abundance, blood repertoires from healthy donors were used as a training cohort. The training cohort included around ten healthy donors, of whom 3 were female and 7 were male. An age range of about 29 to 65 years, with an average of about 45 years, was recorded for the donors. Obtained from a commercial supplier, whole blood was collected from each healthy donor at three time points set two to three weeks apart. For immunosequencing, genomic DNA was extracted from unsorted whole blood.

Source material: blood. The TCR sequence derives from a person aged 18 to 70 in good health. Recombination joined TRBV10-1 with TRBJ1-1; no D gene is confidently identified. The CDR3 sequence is CASSRPGGEAFF. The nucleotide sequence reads TGCGCCAGCAGTCGACCTGGAGGTGAGGCTTTCTTT.